Each of the 22 T cell receptor beta chains below was sequenced from the same sample in a study of T cell responses to AZD1222 COVID-19 vaccine (dated by TCRdb to about 2021). Explained via the paper, the time point label denotes: baseline before first vaccination. Library generation was performed with the immunoSEQ multiplex PCR assay. TCRdb re-hosts the immuneACCESS table, in-frame sequences only. Its copies lack some clones; in the studies checked, an unresolved V gene accounts for under half of them, and the cause for the rest is not known. This sample gives 100,000 to 150,000 clones in total; around 92% of them show up just once. The ten largest clones represent 1.1% of the sample. The specimen comprised peripheral blood, sampled on day 0 of AZD1222 vaccination. The source of these receptors is an adult in good health.

This rearrangement joins TRBV19 to TRBJ1-5; no reliable D call. The germline V gene encodes CDR1 LNHDA and CDR2 SQIVND (reference sequence). Trimming cost V 6 bases and J 3 bases, with 18 bases left between them. CDR3 length: 16 residues. The DNA for the CDR3 is TGTGCCAGTAGCCCTTTCGCCGGGCCCAACAATCAGCCCCAGCATTTT. It specifies CASSPFAGPNNQPQHF.

The chain couples TRBV5-1 to TRBJ1-2; D gene uncertain. The V and J ends lost 2 bases and 4 bases respectively, with 12 bases between them. Germline V CDR1 and CDR2: SGHRS, YFSETQ. The CDR3 loop spans 14 amino acids. The CDR3 nucleotides read TGCGCCAGCAGCTTCACGGGCCCCCTCTATGGCTACACCTTC. The encoded protein is CASSFTGPLYGYTF.

This sequence joins TRBV18 and TRBJ2-5; D gene uncertain. CDR1 and CDR2 from the germline V gene are KGHSH and LQKENI. The CDR3 spans 14 residues. V was trimmed by 0 bases and J by 5 bases, leaving 10 bases between them. The CDR3 here is CASSPPLGRETQYF. CDR3 nucleotide sequence: TGTGCCAGCTCACCACCCCTGGGCCGGGAGACCCAGTACTTC.

In this sample, this clone turned up a few times. The gene calls are TRBV5-5 and TRBJ2-5; 8 positions agree with TRBD2. The germline V gene has CDR1 SGHKS and CDR2 YYEKEE (reference sequence). V lost 2 bases to trimming and J lost 4 bases; unmatched junction nucleotides: 10. The CDR3 contains 16 residues. The CDR3 reads CASSLSSSGRAETQYF. For the CDR3, the DNA is TGTGCCAGCAGCTTAAGCTCCAGCGGGAGAGCAGAGACCCAGTACTTC.

The CDR3 DNA is TGTGCCAGCAGCCGGGACTACCTAGCATACAATGAGCAGTTCTTC. Its protein is CASSRDYLAYNEQFF. The chain employs TRBV3-1 (or the pseudogene TRBV3-2) and TRBJ2-1; 7 bases align to TRBD2. CDR1 is LGHDT, CDR2 YNNKEL, per germline (reference sequence). The CDR3 has 15 amino acids. The junction had 7 bases not matched to a gene; V was cut back by 4 bases and J by 4 bases.

V is TRBV6-1 and J is TRBJ2-1, with D possibly being TRBD2 (5 bases). Germline CDR1 reads MNHNS; CDR2 reads SASEGT. This CDR3 region has 15 residues. The V end was cut by 2 bases, the J end by 3 bases, with 11 bases between. CDR3 bases: TGTGCCAGCAGTGAAAGGTTCGGGAACTACAATGAGCAGTTCTTC. Translated: CASSERFGNYNEQFF.

The CDR3 here is CASSTRTGGTQETQYF. CDR3 DNA: TGTGCCAGTAGTACTCGGACAGGGGGAACACAAGAGACCCAGTACTTC. The chain is built from TRBV19 and TRBJ2-5; 10 bases map to TRBD1. Germline CDR1 is LNHDA and CDR2 is SQIVND (reference sequence). With 4 bases clipped from V and 2 bases from J, the junction kept 7 bases outside the gene matches. The CDR3 has 16 amino acids.

This clone occurred once. The J gene is TRBJ2-1, the V gene TRBV5-1; 7 bases are a match to TRBD2. Germline CDR1 is SGHRS and CDR2 is YFSETQ. The CDR3 contains 16 residues. The V segment lost 0 bases and the J segment 0 bases; nucleotides outside the gene matches: 3. The chain's CDR3 is CASSLARGSSYNEQFF. CDR3 DNA: TGCGCCAGCAGCTTGGCTCGCGGGAGCTCCTACAATGAGCAGTTCTTC.

The chain has TRBV27 and TRBJ2-1; D uncertain. The CDR3 extends over 15 amino acids. V lost 3 bases and J lost 1, with 10 bases in between. CDR1 and CDR2 from the germline V gene are MNHEY and SMNVEV (reference sequence). The DNA of the CDR3 is TGTGCCAGCAGTTTTCGGACGGATTCCTACAATGAGCAGTTCTTC. Protein sequence: CASSFRTDSYNEQFF.

CDR3: CASSLARGPWGPQHF. CDR3 coding DNA: TGTGCCAGCAGCTTAGCAAGGGGACCCTGGGGGCCCCAGCATTTT. V and J are TRBV7-8 and TRBJ1-5, with D possibly being TRBD1 (5 bases). V dropped 0 bases and J dropped 9 bases, with 15 bases sitting between them. The CDR3 covers 15 residues. Germline assignment: CDR1 SGHVS and CDR2 FQNEAQ. The entire variable domain, with the rest obtained from reference TRBV7-8 and TRBJ1-5, is as follows: GAGVSQSPRYKVAKRGQDVALRCDPISGHVSLFWYQQALGQGPEFLTYFQNEAQLDKSGLPSDRFFAERPEGSVSTLKIQRTQQEDSAVYLCASSLARGPWGPQHFGDGTRLSIL.

V is TRBV2 and J is TRBJ2-2; 10 bases agree with TRBD2. The length of the CDR3 is 16 residues. The junction had 6 bases not matched to a gene; V was cut back by 3 bases and J by 5 bases. From germline, CDR1 is SNHLY and CDR2 FYNNEI. The DNA of the CDR3 is TGTGCCAGCAGTGACGGGCTAGCGGGAGTGACCGGGGAGCTGTTTTTT. Protein sequence: CASSDGLAGVTGELFF.

This chain connects TRBV25-1 to TRBJ1-6; D is perhaps TRBD1 (5 bases). V lost 4 bases and J lost 5, with 18 bases in between. From germline, CDR1 is MGHDK and CDR2 SYGVNS. This CDR3 spans 17 amino acids. CDR3: CASSGRQSKIHNSPLHF. DNA of the CDR3: TGTGCCAGCAGTGGCCGACAGAGCAAAATTCATAATTCACCCCTCCACTTT.

The chain recombines TRBV5-6 with TRBJ2-5, with 9 bases identical to TRBD2. Losses at the gene ends were 4 bases for V and 5 bases for J; bases not matched to a gene: 12. Germline V lookup: CDR1 SGHDT, CDR2 YYEEEE. The CDR3 runs to 16 residues. In DNA form, the CDR3 reads TGTGCCAGCAGCCCGAAGGTAGCGGGAGTGGGGGAGACCCAGTACTTC. This translates into CASSPKVAGVGETQYF. Full variable domain (missing parts from reference TRBV5-6 and TRBJ2-5): DAGVTQSPTHLIKTRGQQVTLRCSPKSGHDTVSWYQQALGQGPQFIFQYYEEEERQRGNFPDRFSGHQFPNYSSELNVNALLLGDSALYLCASSPKVAGVGETQYFGPGTRLLVL.

This chain links TRBV2 with TRBJ1-2, with D maybe TRBD1 (5 bases). Per the germline V gene, CDR1 is SNHLY and CDR2 is FYNNEI. V was trimmed by 4 bases and J by 5 bases, leaving 14 bases between them. The CDR3 length is 14 residues. CDR3 protein: CASSVRGFRYGYTF. The DNA of the CDR3 is TGTGCCAGCAGTGTTCGGGGCTTTCGATATGGCTACACCTTC.

This chain uses TRBV28 with TRBJ1-1; no firm D call. The CDR3 extends over 13 amino acids. V dropped 6 bases and J dropped 0 bases, with 8 bases sitting between them. Germline V lookup: CDR1 MDHEN, CDR2 SYDVKM. CDR3 region: CASRRRMNTEAFF. In nucleotides, the CDR3 is TGTGCCAGCAGAAGACGGATGAACACTGAAGCTTTCTTT.

This clone occurred once. This chain uses TRBV6-5 with TRBJ1-2; maybe TRBD1 (5 bases). This CDR3 is 13 amino acids long. The V gene's germline CDR1 is MNHEY and CDR2 SVGAGI. V was trimmed by 6 bases and J by 7 bases, leaving 15 bases between them. CDR3 amino acids: CASSPNVGVGYTF. The CDR3 DNA is TGTGCCAGCAGCCCCAACGTAGGGGTTGGCTACACCTTC.

The chain couples TRBV6-5 to TRBJ2-7, with TRBD2 identical over 12 bases. The CDR3 is 15 residues long. V dropped 2 bases and J dropped 3; count of bases not matched to a gene: 2. CDR1 MNHEY and CDR2 SVGAGI come from the germline V gene. CDR3 DNA: TGTGCCAGCAGTTACGTGACTAGCGGGAGCTACGAGCAGTACTTC. It encodes CASSYVTSGSYEQYF.

The rearrangement joins TRBV19 to TRBJ1-5; 9 nucleotides match TRBD1. CDR1 is LNHDA and CDR2 is SQIVND in the germline V gene (reference sequence). The J segment lost 9 bases and the V segment lost 2 bases, leaving 11 bases of the junction unmatched. The CDR3 totals 16 residues. The CDR3 coding sequence is TGTGCCAGTAGTATAACCCGGGACAGGGTTATTCTGCCCCAGCATTTT. Translated, it gives CASSITRDRVILPQHF.

The chain has TRBV2 and TRBJ2-7; TRBD2 might be the D (6 bases). Germline CDR1 and CDR2: SNHLY and FYNNEI. Trimming took off 6 bases at V and 4 bases at J, with 13 bases between the two ends. CDR3 length equals 13 residues. CDR3 residues: CASSPGLSYEQYF. CDR3 DNA: TGTGCCAGCAGCCCGGGACTGTCGTACGAGCAGTACTTC. Filled out from reference TRBV2 and TRBJ2-7, the complete variable domain reads EPEVTQTPSHQVTQMGQEVILRCVPISNHLYFYWYRQILGQKVEFLVSFYNNEISEKSEIFDDQFSVERPDGSNFTLKIRSTKLEDSAMYFCASSPGLSYEQYFGPGTRLTVT.

J is TRBJ1-2 and V is TRBV10-3, with unresolved D. The CDR3 spans 13 residues. CDR1 and CDR2 from the germline V gene are ENHRY and SYGVKD. V was shortened by 2 bases and J by 4 bases, with 8 bases between the two germline ends. The DNA of the CDR3 is TGTGCCATCAGTGAGCGTTCACTCTATGGCTACACCTTC. It codes for CAISERSLYGYTF.

CDR3 protein: CASSAATGEHNSPLHF. Written as DNA, the CDR3 is TGTGCCAGCAGTGCCGCGACAGGGGAGCATAATTCACCCCTCCACTTT. The chain has TRBV2 and TRBJ1-6, with 8 bases matching TRBD1. Germline V gene data show CDR1 as SNHLY and CDR2 as FYNNEI. This CDR3 comprises 16 residues. V gave up 4 bases and J gave up 5 bases; unmatched junction bases: 7.

V gene TRBV3-1 (or the pseudogene TRBV3-2) combines with J gene TRBJ2-1; D not certain. The germline V gene encodes CDR1 LGHDT and CDR2 YNNKEL (reference sequence). This CDR3 is built from 15 residues. V was pared by 5 bases and J by 0 bases, with 11 bases between. CDR3 nucleotides: TGTGCCAGCAGCGGCCGCGGATCCTCCTACAATGAGCAGTTCTTC. As protein: CASSGRGSSYNEQFF.